This is a list of T cell receptor beta chains from one sample in a study of blood T cell repertoires in COVID-19. TCRdb's copy holds only in-frame clones and misses some; the assay was immunoSEQ multiplex PCR. The repertoire has some 270,000 clones, about 89% of them found once; the top ten carry roughly 8.5%. Sequencing was carried out using peripheral blood. These receptors were collected from a man aged 35 to 55 with active or convalescent COVID-19. The CDR3 runs from the conserved cysteine through the conserved F or W. A D gene is named only where the DNA matches it firmly. Size values are once, few and many counts, or a class for expanded clones, and some rows have none.

>TRBV7-9|TRBD1|.|TRBJ1-5
TGTGCCAGCAGCTTAGGGGGACAGGGGGCTGAGCCCCAGCATTTT
CASSLGGQGAEPQHF
>TRBV29-1|.|.|TRBJ1-1
TGCAGCGTTGATGGAGGTAGCGCTGAAGCTTTCTTT
CSVDGGSAEAFF
>TRBV3-1/TRBV3-2|.|.|TRBJ1-2
TGTGCCAGCAGCCGCGCCGCCGGGGGCCCCACGGGGGGGGGCTACACCTTC
CASSRAAGGPTGGGYTF
>TRBV10-1|TRBD1|.|TRBJ1-1
TGCGCCAGCAGTCAACAGGGGCCCACTGAAGCTTTCTTT
CASSQQGPTEAFF
>TRBV4-1|TRBD2|.|TRBJ2-1
TGCGCCAGCAGCCAAGCCATCCCGGGAGGCTATGAGCAGTTCTTC
CASSQAIPGGYEQFF
>TRBV25-1|TRBD1|.|TRBJ2-7
TGTGCCAGCAGTGAAAGGGGGCTGGATGGGGAGCAGTACTTC
CASSERGLDGEQYF
>TRBV2|.|.|TRBJ1-5
TGTGCCAGCTCTGACTCCTCCGGCAATCAGCCCCAGCATTTT
CASSDSSGNQPQHF
>TRBV6-5|TRBD1|.|TRBJ1-4
TGTGCCTCCCGCCGGGACAGGGGTTTAGAAAAACTGTTTTTT
CASRRDRGLEKLFF
>TRBV24-1|.|once|TRBJ2-2
TGTGCCACCAGTGATTCGACAGAGGTTAACACCGGGGAGCTGTTTTTT
CATSDSTEVNTGELFF
>TRBV14|.|.|TRBJ2-7
TGTGCCAGCAGCCGGGCCCCTTACGAGCAGTACTTC
CASSRAPYEQYF
>TRBV9|.|.|TRBJ2-2
TGTGCCAGCAGCGTAGCTCGAGATTGGAACACCGGGGAGCTGTTTTTT
CASSVARDWNTGELFF
>TRBV5-1|TRBD1|.|TRBJ1-4
TGCGCCAGCAGACTAGACAGGGTTACTAATGAAAAACTGTTTTTT
CASRLDRVTNEKLFF
>TRBV28|.|.|TRBJ1-6
TGTGCCAGCCACCAGGATCCATATAATTCACCCCTCCACTTT
CASHQDPYNSPLHF
>TRBV6-1|.|once|TRBJ1-1
TGTGCCAGCAGTCCCCAGGGCGCTCCTGAAGCTTTCTTT
CASSPQGAPEAFF
>TRBV9|.|.|TRBJ1-4
TGTGCCAGCAGCGCGCAGGGAGGAATCGAAAAACTGTTTTTT
CASSAQGGIEKLFF
>TRBV5-1|.|few|TRBJ1-1
TGCGCCAGCAGCTTGGAGGAGGCGCGGGGTACCACTGAAGCTTTCTTT
CASSLEEARGTTEAFF
>TRBV19|.|.|TRBJ2-1
TGTGCCACCCAGGCTGGGAATGAGCAGTTCTTC
CATQAGNEQFF
>TRBV24-1|.|few|TRBJ1-1
TGTGCCACCTCCTCCTTGGAGGGTTTGAACACTGAAGCTTTCTTT
CATSSLEGLNTEAFF
>TRBV6-6|.|.|TRBJ1-1
TGTGCCAGCACCCGGGGGGCCGGTTACACTGAAGCTTTCTTT
CASTRGAGYTEAFF
>TRBV7-3|TRBD1|once|TRBJ2-3
TGTGCCAGCAGCTTAATAATTGGTCCAGGGGGCAAAGATACGCAGTATTTT
CASSLIIGPGGKDTQYF
>TRBV6-5|TRBD1|.|TRBJ1-2
TGTGCCAGCAGTTACCTGCGGGGACAGGGGGCGCGGGGCTACACCTTC
CASSYLRGQGARGYTF
>TRBV2|.|.|TRBJ2-7
TGTGCCAGCAGGATCACGACAGTATTGCCCTACGAGCAGTACTTC
CASRITTVLPYEQYF
>TRBV28|.|.|TRBJ1-2
TGTGCCAGCAGTTTCGACCGCCTTCGGGGGGCCTACACCTTC
CASSFDRLRGAYTF
>TRBV28|TRBD2|.|TRBJ2-7
TGTGCCAGCAGTTTTATGGGGGGGGAGCAGTACTTC
CASSFMGGEQYF
>TRBV19|.|.|TRBJ2-7
TGTGCCAGTAGTATAGATCGAGGCGGCGAGCAGTACTTC
CASSIDRGGEQYF
>TRBV5-6|.|.|TRBJ1-2
TGTGCCAGCAGCATGGAGGGACAAACCTATCATGGCTACACCTTC
CASSMEGQTYHGYTF
>TRBV30|.|.|TRBJ2-3
TGTGCCTGGAGTGCCACTCGGACAGATACGCAGTATTTT
CAWSATRTDTQYF
>TRBV11-3|TRBD2|.|TRBJ2-5
TGTGCCAGCAGCTTAGATCCGGGACTAGCGGGAGAGGGGAAGACCCAGTACTTC
CASSLDPGLAGEGKTQYF
>TRBV10-3|TRBD1|.|TRBJ2-3
TGTGCCATCACCGACCGACAGGGCCAGTCAGATACGCAGTATTTT
CAITDRQGQSDTQYF
>TRBV7-9|.|.|TRBJ1-2
TGTGCCAGCAGCTTAGTCGCAGGCTATAGCTATGGCTACACCTTC
CASSLVAGYSYGYTF
>TRBV10-2|.|.|TRBJ1-6
TGCGCCAGCAGTGACCACCGCGGGGGGCCAACCTATAATTCACCCCTCCACTTT
CASSDHRGGPTYNSPLHF
>TRBV27|.|.|TRBJ2-1
TGTGCCAGCAGTTTGGGACGGGAGCGTTCATATGAGCAGTTCTTC
CASSLGRERSYEQFF
>TRBV12-5|.|.|TRBJ1-1
TGTGCTAGTGGCCCCCGGAGAAGAAGGACTGAAGCTTTCTTT
CASGPRRRRTEAFF
>TRBV9|.|.|TRBJ1-1
TGTGCCAGCAGCGTAGGAGTGAGCTTGAACACTGAAGCTTTCTTT
CASSVGVSLNTEAFF
>TRBV4-1|TRBD1|.|TRBJ1-4
TGCGCCAGCAGCCCCAGGGGGGTTAATGAAAAACTGTTTTTT
CASSPRGVNEKLFF
>TRBV4-1|.|.|TRBJ1-2
TGCGCCAGCAGCCAACGGGCGGGTAATGACTACACCTTC
CASSQRAGNDYTF